This TCR beta chain came from a study of T cell repertoires in cytomegalovirus infection. As for the study in general: It was the public TCR beta signatures that indicated both CMV infection and matching HLA type.

The study's findings and limits: Clonotype analysis showed dominance of the ex vivo response by HLA-C-restricted CMV-specific TCR beta clonotypes. People with CMV and the relevant HLA were identified by cumulative public TCR beta family frequency.

The germline CDR1 and CDR2 sequences are SGHVS and FNYEAQ. The J segment lost 4 bases and the V segment lost 7 bases, leaving 9 bases of the junction unmatched. This CDR3 spans 15 amino acids. This clonotype was picked up many times. The antigen is not known. TCRdb analysed the reads with MiXCR anew, one entry per CDR3 protein. The data show hundreds of thousands of distinct CDR3 sequences, with approximately 24% seen just once and 8% held by the top ten. The sample was CD8+ T cells from PBMCs. This sequence was found in a human donor in good health (CMV status not recorded). Some clones in this sample may be carry-over from other donors' samples. The gene calls are TRBV7-6 and TRBJ2-2; 7 bases line up with TRBD2. In nucleotides, the CDR3 is TGTGCCAGCACCGACGGGAGGTTGGGCACCGGGGAGCTGTTTTTT. Its translation: CASTDGRLGTGELFF.